This T cell receptor (beta chain) was observed in a study of shared clonotypes between healthy human individuals. The study's findings and limits: Even with large depth, rarefaction showed that sorted-subset sequencing was incomplete. Non-shared clonotypes had lower generation probabilities than clonotypes shared by all four sorted-subset donors. Sampling was confined to blood; repertoires within tissues likely differ.

Notes on this clone: Its antigen is unidentified.

Germline CDR1 reads SGDLS; CDR2 reads YYNGEE. V shed 0 bases and J 6 bases; nucleotides not matched to a gene: 14. The CDR3 is 18 amino acids. Produced via immunoSEQ multiplex PCR; TCRdb's table is partial and in-frame only. The sample lists more than 900,000 clones, 70% to 80% seen once, with 0.6% to 0.7% in the top ten. This chain connects TRBV9 to TRBJ2-1, with 8 bases that match TRBD2. This clonotype originated in a man aged 18 to 35 in good health. Some clones in this sample may be carry-over from other donors' samples. Input material: memory CD4+ T cells from PBMCs. This sample's subset: CD45RA-negative fraction. CDR3 sequence: CASSVASGSASLPNEQFF. Here the CDR3 DNA reads TGTGCCAGCAGCGTAGCGAGCGGGAGCGCATCCCTGCCCAATGAGCAGTTCTTC.